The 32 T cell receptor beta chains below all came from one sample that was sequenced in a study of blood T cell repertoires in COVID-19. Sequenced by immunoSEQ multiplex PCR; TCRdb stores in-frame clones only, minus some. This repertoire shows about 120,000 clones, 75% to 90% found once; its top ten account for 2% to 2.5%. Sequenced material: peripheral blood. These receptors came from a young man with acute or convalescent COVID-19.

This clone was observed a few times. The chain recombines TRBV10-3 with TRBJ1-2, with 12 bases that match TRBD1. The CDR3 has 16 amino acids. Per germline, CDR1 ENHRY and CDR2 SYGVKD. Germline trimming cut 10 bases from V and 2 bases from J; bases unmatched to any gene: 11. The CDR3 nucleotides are TGTGCCACGTCTTCCGGGACAGGGGGCGCGAACTATGGCTACACCTTC. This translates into CATSSGTGGANYGYTF.

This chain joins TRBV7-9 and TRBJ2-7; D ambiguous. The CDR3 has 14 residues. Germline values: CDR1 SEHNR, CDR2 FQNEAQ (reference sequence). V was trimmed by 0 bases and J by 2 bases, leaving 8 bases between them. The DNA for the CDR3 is TGTGCCAGCAGCTTAGCCGTAGTGCCCTACGAGCAGTACTTC. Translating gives CASSLAVVPYEQYF.

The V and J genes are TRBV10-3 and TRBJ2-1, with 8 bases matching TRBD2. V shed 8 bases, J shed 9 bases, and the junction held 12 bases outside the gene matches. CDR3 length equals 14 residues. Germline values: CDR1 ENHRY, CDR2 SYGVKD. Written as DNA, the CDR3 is TGTGCCATCCGAAAACAGCGGGAGCAGAGTGAGCAGTTCTTC. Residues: CAIRKQREQSEQFF.

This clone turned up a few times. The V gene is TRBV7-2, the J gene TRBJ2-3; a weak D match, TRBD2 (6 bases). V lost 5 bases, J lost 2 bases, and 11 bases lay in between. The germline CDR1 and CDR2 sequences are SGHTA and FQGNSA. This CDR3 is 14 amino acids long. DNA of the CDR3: TGTGCCAGCAGCCGTGGACTAAACACAGATACGCAGTATTTT. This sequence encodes CASSRGLNTDTQYF.

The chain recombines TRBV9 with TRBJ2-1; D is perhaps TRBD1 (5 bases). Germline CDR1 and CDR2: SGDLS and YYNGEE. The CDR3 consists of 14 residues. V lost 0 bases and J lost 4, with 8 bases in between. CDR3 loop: CASSVGDRYNEQFF. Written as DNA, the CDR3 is TGTGCCAGCAGCGTAGGAGACAGATACAATGAGCAGTTCTTC.

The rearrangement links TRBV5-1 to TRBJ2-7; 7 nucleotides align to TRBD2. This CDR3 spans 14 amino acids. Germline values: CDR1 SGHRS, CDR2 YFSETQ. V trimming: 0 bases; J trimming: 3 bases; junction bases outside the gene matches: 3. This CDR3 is CASSLGSGVYEQYF. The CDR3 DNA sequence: TGCGCCAGCAGCTTGGGAAGCGGGGTCTACGAGCAGTACTTC.

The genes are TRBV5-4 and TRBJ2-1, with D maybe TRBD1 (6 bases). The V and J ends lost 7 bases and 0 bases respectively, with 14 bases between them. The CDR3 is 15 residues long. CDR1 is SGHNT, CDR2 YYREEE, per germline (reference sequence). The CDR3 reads CASAKGVSSYNEQFF. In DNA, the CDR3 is TGTGCCAGCGCTAAGGGGGTGAGCTCCTACAATGAGCAGTTCTTC.

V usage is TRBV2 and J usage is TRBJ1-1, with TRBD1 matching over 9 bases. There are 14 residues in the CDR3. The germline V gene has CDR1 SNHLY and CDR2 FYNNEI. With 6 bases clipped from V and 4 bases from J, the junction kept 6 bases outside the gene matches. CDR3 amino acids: CASRRDRGGTEAFF. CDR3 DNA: TGTGCCAGCAGAAGAGACAGGGGGGGCACTGAAGCTTTCTTT. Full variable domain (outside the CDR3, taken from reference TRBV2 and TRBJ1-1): EPEVTQTPSHQVTQMGQEVILRCVPISNHLYFYWYRQILGQKVEFLVSFYNNEISEKSEIFDDQFSVERPDGSNFTLKIRSTKLEDSAMYFCASRRDRGGTEAFFGQGTRLTVV.

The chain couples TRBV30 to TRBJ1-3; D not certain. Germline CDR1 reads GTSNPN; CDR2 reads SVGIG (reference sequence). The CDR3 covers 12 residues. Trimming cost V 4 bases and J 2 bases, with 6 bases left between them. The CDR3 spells CAWNSAGNTIYF. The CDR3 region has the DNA TGTGCCTGGAATTCCGCTGGAAACACCATATATTTT. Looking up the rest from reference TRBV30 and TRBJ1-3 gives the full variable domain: SQTIHQWPATLVQPVGSPLSLECTVEGTSNPNLYWYRQAAGRGLQLLFYSVGIGQISSEVPQNLSASRPQDRQFILSSKKLLLSDSGFYLCAWNSAGNTIYFGEGSWLTVV.

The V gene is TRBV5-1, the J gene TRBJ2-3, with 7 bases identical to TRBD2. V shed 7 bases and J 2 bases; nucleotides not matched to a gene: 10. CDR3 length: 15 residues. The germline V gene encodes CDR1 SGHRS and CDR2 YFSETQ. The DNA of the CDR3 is TGCGCCAGCCGATACCGGGACTACAACACAGATACGCAGTATTTT. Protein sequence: CASRYRDYNTDTQYF.

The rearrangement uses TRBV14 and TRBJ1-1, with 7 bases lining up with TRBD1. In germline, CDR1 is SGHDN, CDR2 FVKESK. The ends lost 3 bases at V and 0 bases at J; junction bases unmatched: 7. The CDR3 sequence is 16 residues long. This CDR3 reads CASSHGRGYMNTEAFF. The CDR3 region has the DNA TGTGCCAGCAGCCACGGCAGGGGGTATATGAACACTGAAGCTTTCTTT.

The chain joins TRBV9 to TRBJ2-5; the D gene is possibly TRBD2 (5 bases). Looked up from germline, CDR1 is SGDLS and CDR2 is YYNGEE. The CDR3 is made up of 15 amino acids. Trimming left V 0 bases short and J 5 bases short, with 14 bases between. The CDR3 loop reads CASSVASTGGETQYF. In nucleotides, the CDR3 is TGTGCCAGCAGCGTAGCTTCGACTGGAGGTGAGACCCAGTACTTC.

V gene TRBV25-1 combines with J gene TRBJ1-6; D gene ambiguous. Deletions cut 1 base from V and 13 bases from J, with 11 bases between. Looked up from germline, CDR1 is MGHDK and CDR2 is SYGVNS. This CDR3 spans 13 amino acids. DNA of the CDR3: TGTGCCAGCAGTGAATTTTTTCGCGGCCCCCTCCACTTT. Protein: CASSEFFRGPLHF. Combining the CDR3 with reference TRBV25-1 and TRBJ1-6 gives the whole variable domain EADIYQTPRYLVIGTGKKITLECSQTMGHDKMYWYQQDPGMELHLIHYSYGVNSTEKGDLSSESTVSRIRTEHFPLTLESARPSHTSQYLCASSEFFRGPLHFGNGTRLTVT.

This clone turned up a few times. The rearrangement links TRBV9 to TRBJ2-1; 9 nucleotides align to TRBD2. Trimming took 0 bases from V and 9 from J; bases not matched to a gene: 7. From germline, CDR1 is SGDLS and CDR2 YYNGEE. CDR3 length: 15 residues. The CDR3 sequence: CASSVDAGGRGEQFF. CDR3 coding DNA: TGTGCCAGCAGCGTAGACGCGGGGGGGCGCGGTGAGCAGTTCTTC.

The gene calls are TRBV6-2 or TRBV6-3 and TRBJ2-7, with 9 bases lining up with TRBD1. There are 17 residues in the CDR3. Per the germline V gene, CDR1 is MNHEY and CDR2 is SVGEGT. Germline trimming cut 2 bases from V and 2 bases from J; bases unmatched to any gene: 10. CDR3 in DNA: TGTGCCAGCAGTTACACCGTATCCGGGACAGGGACCTACGAGCAGTACTTC. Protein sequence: CASSYTVSGTGTYEQYF.

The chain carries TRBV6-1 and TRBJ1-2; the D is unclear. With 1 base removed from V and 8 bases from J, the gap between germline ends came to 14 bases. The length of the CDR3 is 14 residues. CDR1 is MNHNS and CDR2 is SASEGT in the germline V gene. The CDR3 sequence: CASSEEWAAAGYTF. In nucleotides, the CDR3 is TGTGCCAGCAGTGAAGAATGGGCAGCGGCGGGCTACACCTTC.

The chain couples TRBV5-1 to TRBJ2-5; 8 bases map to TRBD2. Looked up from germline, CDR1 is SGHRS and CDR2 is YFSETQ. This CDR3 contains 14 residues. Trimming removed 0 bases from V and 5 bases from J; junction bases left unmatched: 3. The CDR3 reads CASSLAGLAETQYF. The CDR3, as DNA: TGCGCCAGCAGCTTGGCAGGACTAGCTGAGACCCAGTACTTC.

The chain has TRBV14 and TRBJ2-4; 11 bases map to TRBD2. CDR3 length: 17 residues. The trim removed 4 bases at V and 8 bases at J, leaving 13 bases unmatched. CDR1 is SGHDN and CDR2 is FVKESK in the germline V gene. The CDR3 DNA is TGTGCCAGCAGCCCCCCGGCGGTAGCGGGGGGGCGGGACATTCAGTACTTC. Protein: CASSPPAVAGGRDIQYF.

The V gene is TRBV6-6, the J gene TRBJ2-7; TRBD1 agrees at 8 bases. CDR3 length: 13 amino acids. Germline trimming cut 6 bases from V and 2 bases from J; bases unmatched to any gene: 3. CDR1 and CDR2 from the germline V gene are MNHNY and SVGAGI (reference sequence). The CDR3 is CASRPGQAYEQYV. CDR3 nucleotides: TGTGCCAGCAGACCGGGACAGGCCTACGAGCAGTACGTC.

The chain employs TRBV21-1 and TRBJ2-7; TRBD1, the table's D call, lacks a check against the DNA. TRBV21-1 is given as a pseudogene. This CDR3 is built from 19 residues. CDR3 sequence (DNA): TGTGCCAGCAGCAAAGATCGGACAGGGTGGGGAAAAAGCTCCTACGAGCAGTACTTC. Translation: CASSKDRTGWGKSSYEQYF.

CDR3 loop: CASSSLAGGPSYNEQFF. For the CDR3, the DNA is TGTGCCAGCAGCTCACTAGCGGGAGGGCCGAGCTACAATGAGCAGTTCTTC. The chain links TRBV7-3 to TRBJ2-1; 13 bases fit TRBD2. Germline values: CDR1 SGHTA, CDR2 FQGTGA. Trimming cost V 4 bases and J 3 bases; bases outside gene matches: 6. The CDR3 is 17 residues long.

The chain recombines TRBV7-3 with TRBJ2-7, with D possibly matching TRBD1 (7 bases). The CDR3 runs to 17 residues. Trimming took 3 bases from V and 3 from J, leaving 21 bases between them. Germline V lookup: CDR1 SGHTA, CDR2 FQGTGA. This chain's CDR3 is CASSLTGLRERGYEQYV. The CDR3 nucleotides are TGTGCCAGCAGCTTGACAGGGTTACGGGAGAGGGGCTACGAGCAGTACGTC.

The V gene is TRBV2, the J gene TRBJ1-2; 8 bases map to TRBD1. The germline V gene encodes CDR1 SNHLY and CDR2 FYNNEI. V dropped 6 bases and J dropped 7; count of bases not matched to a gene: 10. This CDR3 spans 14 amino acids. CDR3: CASREDREVGGYTF. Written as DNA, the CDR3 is TGTGCCAGCAGAGAGGACAGGGAAGTCGGTGGCTACACCTTC.

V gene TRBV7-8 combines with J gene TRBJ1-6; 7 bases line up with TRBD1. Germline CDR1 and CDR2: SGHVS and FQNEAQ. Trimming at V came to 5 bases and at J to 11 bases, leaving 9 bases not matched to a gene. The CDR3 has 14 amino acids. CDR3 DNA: TGTGCCAGCAGCCCGGACGGACAGGTCGCACCCCTCCACTTT. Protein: CASSPDGQVAPLHF.

The CDR3: CASGRGDQPQHF. The CDR3 nucleotides read TGTGCTAGTGGGCGGGGGGATCAGCCCCAGCATTTT. The chain uses TRBV12-5 and TRBJ1-5, with a possible D match to TRBD1 (5 bases). Trimming removed 6 bases at V and 5 bases at J, with 8 bases between. Germline lookup yields CDR1 LGHNT and CDR2 FRNRAP. This CDR3 comprises 12 residues.

CDR3 in amino acids: CASSIGRGVYEQYF. Here the CDR3 DNA reads TGTGCCAGTAGTATTGGCAGGGGGGTCTACGAGCAGTACTTC. J is TRBJ2-7 and V is TRBV19, with D possibly being TRBD1 (7 bases). The CDR3 covers 14 residues. V was pared by 3 bases and J by 3 bases, with 12 bases between. Germline V gene lookup returns CDR1 LNHDA and CDR2 SQIVND (reference sequence). Looking up the rest from reference TRBV19 and TRBJ2-7 gives the full variable domain: DGGITQSPKYLFRKEGQNVTLSCEQNLNHDAMYWYRQDPGQGLRLIYYSQIVNDFQKGDIAEGYSVSREKKESFPLTVTSAQKNPTAFYLCASSIGRGVYEQYFGPGTRLTVT.

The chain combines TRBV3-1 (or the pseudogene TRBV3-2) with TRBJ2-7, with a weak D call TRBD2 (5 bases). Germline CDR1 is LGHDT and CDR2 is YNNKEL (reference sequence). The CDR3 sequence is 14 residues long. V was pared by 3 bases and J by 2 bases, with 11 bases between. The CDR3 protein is CASSHGVNTYEQYV. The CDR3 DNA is TGTGCCAGCAGCCACGGGGTTAACACCTACGAGCAGTACGTC.

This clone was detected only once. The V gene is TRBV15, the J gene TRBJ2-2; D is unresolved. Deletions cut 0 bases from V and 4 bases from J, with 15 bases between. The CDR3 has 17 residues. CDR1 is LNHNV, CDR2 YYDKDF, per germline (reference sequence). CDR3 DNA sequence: TGTGCCACCAGCAGAGATACGACCTCGAGAGGCACCGGGGAGCTGTTTTTT. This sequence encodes CATSRDTTSRGTGELFF.

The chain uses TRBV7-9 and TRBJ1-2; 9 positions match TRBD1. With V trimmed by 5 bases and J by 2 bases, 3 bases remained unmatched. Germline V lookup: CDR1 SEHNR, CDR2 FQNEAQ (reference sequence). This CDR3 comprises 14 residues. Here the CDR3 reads CASSQGQGNYGYTF. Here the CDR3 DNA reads TGTGCCAGCAGCCAGGGACAGGGCAACTATGGCTACACCTTC.

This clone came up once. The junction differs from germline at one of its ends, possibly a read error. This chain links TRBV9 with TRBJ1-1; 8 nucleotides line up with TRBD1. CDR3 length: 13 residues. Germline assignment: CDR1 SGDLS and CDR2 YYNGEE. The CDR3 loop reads CASSPGQGGVPLF. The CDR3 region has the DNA TGTGCCAGCAGCCCCGGACAGGGTGGAGTCCCGCTCTTT.

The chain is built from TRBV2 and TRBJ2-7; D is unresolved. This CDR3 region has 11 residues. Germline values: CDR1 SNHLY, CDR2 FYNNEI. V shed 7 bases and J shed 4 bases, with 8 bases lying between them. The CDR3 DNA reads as TGTGCCAGCACCTATACTTACGAGCAGTACTTC. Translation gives CASTYTYEQYF.

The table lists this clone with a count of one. The DNA of the CDR3 is TGTGCCAGCAGCGATGGACAGTCCCGGACCTACTACAATGAGCAGTTCTTC. Amino acid sequence: CASSDGQSRTYYNEQFF. V gene TRBV6-2 or TRBV6-3 combines with J gene TRBJ2-1, with a tentative D call TRBD1 (6 bases). The V end was cut by 6 bases, the J end by 3 bases, with 21 bases between. In germline, CDR1 is MNHEY, CDR2 SVGEGT. The CDR3 is made up of 17 amino acids.